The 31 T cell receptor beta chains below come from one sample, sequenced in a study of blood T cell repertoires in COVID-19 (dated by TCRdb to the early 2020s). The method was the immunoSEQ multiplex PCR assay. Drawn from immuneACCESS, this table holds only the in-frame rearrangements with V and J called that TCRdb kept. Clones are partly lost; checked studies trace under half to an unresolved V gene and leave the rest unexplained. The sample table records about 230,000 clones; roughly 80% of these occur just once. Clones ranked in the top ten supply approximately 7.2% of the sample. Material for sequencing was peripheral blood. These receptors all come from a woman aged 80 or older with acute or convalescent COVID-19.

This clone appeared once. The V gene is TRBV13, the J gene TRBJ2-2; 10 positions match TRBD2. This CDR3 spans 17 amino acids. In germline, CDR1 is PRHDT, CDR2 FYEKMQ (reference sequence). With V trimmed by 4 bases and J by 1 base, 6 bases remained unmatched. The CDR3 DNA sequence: TGTGCCAGCAGCTCTCCAGGACTAGCGGAGAACACCGGGGAGCTGTTTTTT. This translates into CASSSPGLAENTGELFF.

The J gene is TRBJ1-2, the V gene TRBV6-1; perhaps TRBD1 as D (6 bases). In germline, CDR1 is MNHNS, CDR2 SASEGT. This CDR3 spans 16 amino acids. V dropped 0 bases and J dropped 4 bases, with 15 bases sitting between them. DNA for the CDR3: TGTGCCAGCAGTGAAGCGGCAGGGGACGATATCTATGGCTACACCTTC. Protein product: CASSEAAGDDIYGYTF.

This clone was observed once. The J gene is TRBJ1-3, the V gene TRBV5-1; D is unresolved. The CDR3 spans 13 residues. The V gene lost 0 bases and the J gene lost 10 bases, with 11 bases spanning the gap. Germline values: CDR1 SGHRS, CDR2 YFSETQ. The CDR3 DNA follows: TGCGCCAGCAGCTTGGCGGGTAGTAGTACCATATATTTT. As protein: CASSLAGSSTIYF. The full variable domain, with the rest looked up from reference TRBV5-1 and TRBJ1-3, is KAGVTQTPRYLIKTRGQQVTLSCSPISGHRSVSWYQQTPGQGLQFLFEYFSETQRNKGNFPGRFSGRQFSNSRSEMNVSTLELGDSALYLCASSLAGSSTIYFGEGSWLTVV.

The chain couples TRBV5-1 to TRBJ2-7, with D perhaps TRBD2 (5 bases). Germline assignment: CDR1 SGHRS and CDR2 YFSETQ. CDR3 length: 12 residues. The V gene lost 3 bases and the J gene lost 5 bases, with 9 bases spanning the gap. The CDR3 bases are TGCGCCAGCAGCTCGGGGTCGAACGAGCAGTACTTC. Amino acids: CASSSGSNEQYF.

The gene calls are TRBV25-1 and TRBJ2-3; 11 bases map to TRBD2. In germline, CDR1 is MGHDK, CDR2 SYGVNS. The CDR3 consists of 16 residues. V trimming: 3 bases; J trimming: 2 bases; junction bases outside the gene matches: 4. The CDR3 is CASSDLLAGATDTQYF. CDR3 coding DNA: TGTGCCAGCAGTGACCTACTAGCGGGGGCCACAGATACGCAGTATTTT.

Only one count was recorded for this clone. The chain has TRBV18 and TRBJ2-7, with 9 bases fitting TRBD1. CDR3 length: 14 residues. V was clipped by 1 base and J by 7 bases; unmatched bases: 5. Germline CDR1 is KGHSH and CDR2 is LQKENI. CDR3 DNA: TGTGCCAGCTCACCACGGGACAGGGCCGGGGAGCAGTACTTC. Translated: CASSPRDRAGEQYF.

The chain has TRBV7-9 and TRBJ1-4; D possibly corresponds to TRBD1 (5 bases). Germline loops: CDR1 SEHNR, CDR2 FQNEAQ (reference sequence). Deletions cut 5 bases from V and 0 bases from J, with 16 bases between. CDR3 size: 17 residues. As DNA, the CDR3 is TGTGCCAGCAGCCCAAAGACAGAACTTGCAACTAATGAAAAACTGTTTTTT. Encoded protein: CASSPKTELATNEKLFF. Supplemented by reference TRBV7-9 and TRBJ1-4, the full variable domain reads DTGVSQNPRHKITKRGQNVTFRCDPISEHNRLYWYRQTLGQGPEFLTYFQNEAQLEKSRLLSDRFSAERPKGSFSTLEIQRTEQGDSAMYLCASSPKTELATNEKLFFGSGTQLSVL.

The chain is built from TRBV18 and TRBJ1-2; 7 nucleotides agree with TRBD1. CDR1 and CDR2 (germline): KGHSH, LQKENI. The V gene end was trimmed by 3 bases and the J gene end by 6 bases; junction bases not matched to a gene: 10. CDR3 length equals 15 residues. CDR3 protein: CASSPESTGRHGYTF. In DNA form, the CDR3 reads TGTGCCAGCTCACCGGAATCGACAGGGAGGCATGGCTACACCTTC. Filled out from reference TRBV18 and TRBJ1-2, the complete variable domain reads NAGVMQNPRHLVRRRGQEARLRCSPMKGHSHVYWYRQLPEEGLKFMVYLQKENIIDESGMPKERFSAEFPKEGPSILRIQQVVRGDSAAYFCASSPESTGRHGYTFGSGTRLTVV.

CDR3: CASSLETGWYNEQFF. The CDR3 region has the DNA TGTGCCAGCAGCTTGGAAACGGGATGGTACAATGAGCAGTTCTTC. The V call is TRBV5-4, the J call TRBJ2-1; perhaps TRBD2 as D (5 bases). CDR1 and CDR2 (germline): SGHNT, YYREEE (reference sequence). The CDR3 runs 15 residues. Trimming removed 0 bases from V and 4 bases from J, with 11 bases in between.

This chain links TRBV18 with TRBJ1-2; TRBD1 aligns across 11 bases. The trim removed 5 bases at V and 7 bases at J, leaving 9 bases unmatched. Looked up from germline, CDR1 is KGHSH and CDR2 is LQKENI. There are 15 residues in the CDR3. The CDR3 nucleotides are TGTGCCAGCTCAACCTCCGGGACAGGGGGGAGTGGCTACACCTTC. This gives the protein CASSTSGTGGSGYTF.

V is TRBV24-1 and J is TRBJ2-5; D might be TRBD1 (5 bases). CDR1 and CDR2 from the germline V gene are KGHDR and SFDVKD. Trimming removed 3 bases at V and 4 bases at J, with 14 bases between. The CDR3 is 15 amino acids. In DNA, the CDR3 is TGTGCCACCAGTGATCCAACAGGTTTCGTAGAGACCCAGTACTTC. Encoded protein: CATSDPTGFVETQYF.

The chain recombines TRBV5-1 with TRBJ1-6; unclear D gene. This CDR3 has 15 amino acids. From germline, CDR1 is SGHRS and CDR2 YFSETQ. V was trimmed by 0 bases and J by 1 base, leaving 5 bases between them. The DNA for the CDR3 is TGCGCCAGCAGCTTGGACAGTTCCTATAATTCACCCCTCCACTTT. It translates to CASSLDSSYNSPLHF.

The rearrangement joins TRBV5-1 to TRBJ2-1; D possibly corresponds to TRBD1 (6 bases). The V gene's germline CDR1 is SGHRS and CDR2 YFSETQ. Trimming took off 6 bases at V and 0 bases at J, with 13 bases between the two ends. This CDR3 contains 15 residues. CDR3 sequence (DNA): TGCGCCAGCAATCACAGGGAGAGCTCCTACAATGAGCAGTTCTTC. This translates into CASNHRESSYNEQFF.

This CDR3 is CASTLGTSGANEQFF. The CDR3 DNA sequence: TGCGCCAGCACCTTAGGGACTAGCGGGGCCAATGAGCAGTTCTTC. The chain links TRBV5-1 to TRBJ2-1; 13 nucleotides line up with TRBD2. J lost 6 bases, V lost 6 bases, and 6 bases had no gene match. This CDR3 spans 15 amino acids. CDR1 is SGHRS and CDR2 is YFSETQ in the germline V gene.

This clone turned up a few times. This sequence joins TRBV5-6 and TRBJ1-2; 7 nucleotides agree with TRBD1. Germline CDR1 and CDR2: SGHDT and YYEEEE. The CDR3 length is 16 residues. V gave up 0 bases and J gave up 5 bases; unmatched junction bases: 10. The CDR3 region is CASSLGPTGMEYGYTF. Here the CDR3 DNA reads TGTGCCAGCAGCTTGGGACCGACAGGGATGGAATATGGCTACACCTTC.

CDR3 region: CASSFPGGNEQFF. The CDR3 nucleotides read TGCGCCAGCAGCTTCCCAGGTGGGAATGAGCAGTTCTTC. The chain uses TRBV5-1 and TRBJ2-1; the D is unclear. V lost 2 bases and J 7 bases, leaving 10 bases between the germline ends. The CDR3 length is 13 residues. The germline CDR1 and CDR2 sequences are SGHRS and YFSETQ.

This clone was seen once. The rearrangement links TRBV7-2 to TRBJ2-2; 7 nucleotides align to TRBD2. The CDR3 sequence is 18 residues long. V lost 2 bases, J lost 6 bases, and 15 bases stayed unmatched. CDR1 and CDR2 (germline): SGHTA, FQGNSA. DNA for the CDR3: TGTGCCAGCAGCTTATTTGCTCCCGCTAGCGGTGGGGCCGGGGAGCTGTTTTTT. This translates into CASSLFAPASGGAGELFF. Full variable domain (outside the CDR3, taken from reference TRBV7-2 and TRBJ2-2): GAGVSQSPSNKVTEKGKDVELRCDPISGHTALYWYRQSLGQGLEFLIYFQGNSAPDKSGLPSDRFSAERTGGSVSTLTIQRTQQEDSAVYLCASSLFAPASGGAGELFFGEGSRLTVL.

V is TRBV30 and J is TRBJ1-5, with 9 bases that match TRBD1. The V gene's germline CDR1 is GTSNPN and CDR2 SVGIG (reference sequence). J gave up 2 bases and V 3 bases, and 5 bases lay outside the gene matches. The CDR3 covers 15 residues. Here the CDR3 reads CAWRGQGGGNQPQHF. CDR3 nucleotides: TGTGCCTGGAGGGGACAGGGAGGGGGCAATCAGCCCCAGCATTTT.

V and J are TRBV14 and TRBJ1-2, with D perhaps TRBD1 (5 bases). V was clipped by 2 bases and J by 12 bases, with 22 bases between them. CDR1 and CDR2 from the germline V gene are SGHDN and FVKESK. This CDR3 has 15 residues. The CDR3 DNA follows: TGTGCCAGCAGCCAAACGCGGGGGACCCTCGTTCCCCACACCTTC. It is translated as CASSQTRGTLVPHTF.

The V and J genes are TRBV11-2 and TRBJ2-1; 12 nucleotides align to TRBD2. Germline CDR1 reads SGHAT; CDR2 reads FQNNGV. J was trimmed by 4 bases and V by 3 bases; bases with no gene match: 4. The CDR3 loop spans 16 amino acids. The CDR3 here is CASSLMTSGGYNEQFF. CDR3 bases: TGTGCCAGCAGCTTGATGACTAGCGGGGGTTACAATGAGCAGTTCTTC. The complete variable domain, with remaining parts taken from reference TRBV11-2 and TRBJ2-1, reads EAGVAQSPRYKIIEKRQSVAFWCNPISGHATLYWYQQILGQGPKLLIQFQNNGVVDDSQLPKDRFSAERLKGVDSTLKIQPAKLEDSAVYLCASSLMTSGGYNEQFFGPGTRLTVL.

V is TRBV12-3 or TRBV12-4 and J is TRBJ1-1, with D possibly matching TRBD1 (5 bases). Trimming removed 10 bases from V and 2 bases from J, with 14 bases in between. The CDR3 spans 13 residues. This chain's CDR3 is CATLRQINTEAFF. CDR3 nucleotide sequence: TGTGCCACCTTACGACAGATTAACACTGAAGCTTTCTTT.

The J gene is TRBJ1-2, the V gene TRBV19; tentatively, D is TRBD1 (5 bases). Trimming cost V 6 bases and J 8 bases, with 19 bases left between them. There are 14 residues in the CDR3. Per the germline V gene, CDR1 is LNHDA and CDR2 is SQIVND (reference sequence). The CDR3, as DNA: TGTGCCAGTAGCCCCGGGGGGGGAATGAGAGGCTACACCTTC. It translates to CASSPGGGMRGYTF.

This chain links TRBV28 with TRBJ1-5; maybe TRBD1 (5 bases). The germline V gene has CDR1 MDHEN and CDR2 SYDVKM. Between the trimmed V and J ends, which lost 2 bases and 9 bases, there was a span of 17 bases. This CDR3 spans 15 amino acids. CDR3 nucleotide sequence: TGTGCCAGCAGTTTAGATGGACAAGGAGATCGGCCCCAGCATTTT. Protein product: CASSLDGQGDRPQHF.

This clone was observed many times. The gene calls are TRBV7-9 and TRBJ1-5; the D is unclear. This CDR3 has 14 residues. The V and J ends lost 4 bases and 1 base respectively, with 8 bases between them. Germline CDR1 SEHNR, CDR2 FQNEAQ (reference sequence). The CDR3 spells CASSSRGSNQPQHF. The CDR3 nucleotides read TGTGCCAGCAGCTCGCGGGGAAGCAATCAGCCCCAGCATTTT.

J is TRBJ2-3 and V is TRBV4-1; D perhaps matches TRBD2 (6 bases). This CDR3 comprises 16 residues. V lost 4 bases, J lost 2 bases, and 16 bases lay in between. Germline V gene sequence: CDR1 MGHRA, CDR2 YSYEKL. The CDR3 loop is CASSPISSGATDTQYF. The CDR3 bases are TGCGCCAGCAGCCCAATCTCTTCGGGAGCCACAGATACGCAGTATTTT.

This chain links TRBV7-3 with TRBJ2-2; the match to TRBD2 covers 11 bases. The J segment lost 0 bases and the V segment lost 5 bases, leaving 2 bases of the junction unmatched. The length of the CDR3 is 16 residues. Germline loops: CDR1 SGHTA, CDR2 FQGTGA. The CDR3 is CASSPTSGANTGELFF. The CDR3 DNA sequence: TGTGCCAGCAGCCCGACTAGCGGGGCGAACACCGGGGAGCTGTTTTTT.

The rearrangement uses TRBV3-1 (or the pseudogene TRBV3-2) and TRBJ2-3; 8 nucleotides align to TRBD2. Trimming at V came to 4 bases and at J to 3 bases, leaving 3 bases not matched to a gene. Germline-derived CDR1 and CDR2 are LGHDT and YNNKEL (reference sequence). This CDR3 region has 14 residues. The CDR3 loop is CASSPGLATDTQYF. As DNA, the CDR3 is TGTGCCAGCAGCCCTGGACTAGCAACAGATACGCAGTATTTT.

The DNA for the CDR3 is TGTGCCAGCAGCTTAGCTTTACAGGGCCAACTCTGGAATCAGCCCCAGCATTTT. Its protein is CASSLALQGQLWNQPQHF. The J gene is TRBJ1-5, the V gene TRBV7-9; tentatively, D is TRBD1 (6 bases). This CDR3 has 18 amino acids. CDR1 is SEHNR and CDR2 is FQNEAQ in the germline V gene (reference sequence). The V end was cut by 0 bases, the J end by 4 bases, with 19 bases between.

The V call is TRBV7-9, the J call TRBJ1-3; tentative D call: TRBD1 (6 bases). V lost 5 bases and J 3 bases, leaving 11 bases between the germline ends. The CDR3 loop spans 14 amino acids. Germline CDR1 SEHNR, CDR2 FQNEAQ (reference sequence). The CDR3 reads CASSPQGIGNTIYF. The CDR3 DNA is TGTGCCAGCAGCCCACAGGGAATTGGAAACACCATATATTTT.

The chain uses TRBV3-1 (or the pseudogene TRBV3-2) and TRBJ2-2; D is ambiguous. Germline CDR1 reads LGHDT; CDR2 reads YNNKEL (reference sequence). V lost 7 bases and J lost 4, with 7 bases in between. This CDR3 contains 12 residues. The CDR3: CASTKPTGELFF. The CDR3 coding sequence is TGTGCCAGCACCAAGCCCACCGGGGAGCTGTTTTTT.

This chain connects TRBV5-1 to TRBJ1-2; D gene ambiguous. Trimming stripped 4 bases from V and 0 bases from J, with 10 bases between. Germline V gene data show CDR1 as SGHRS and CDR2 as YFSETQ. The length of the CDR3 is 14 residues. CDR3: CASSKADSNYGYTF. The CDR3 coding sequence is TGCGCCAGCAGCAAGGCCGACTCTAACTATGGCTACACCTTC.